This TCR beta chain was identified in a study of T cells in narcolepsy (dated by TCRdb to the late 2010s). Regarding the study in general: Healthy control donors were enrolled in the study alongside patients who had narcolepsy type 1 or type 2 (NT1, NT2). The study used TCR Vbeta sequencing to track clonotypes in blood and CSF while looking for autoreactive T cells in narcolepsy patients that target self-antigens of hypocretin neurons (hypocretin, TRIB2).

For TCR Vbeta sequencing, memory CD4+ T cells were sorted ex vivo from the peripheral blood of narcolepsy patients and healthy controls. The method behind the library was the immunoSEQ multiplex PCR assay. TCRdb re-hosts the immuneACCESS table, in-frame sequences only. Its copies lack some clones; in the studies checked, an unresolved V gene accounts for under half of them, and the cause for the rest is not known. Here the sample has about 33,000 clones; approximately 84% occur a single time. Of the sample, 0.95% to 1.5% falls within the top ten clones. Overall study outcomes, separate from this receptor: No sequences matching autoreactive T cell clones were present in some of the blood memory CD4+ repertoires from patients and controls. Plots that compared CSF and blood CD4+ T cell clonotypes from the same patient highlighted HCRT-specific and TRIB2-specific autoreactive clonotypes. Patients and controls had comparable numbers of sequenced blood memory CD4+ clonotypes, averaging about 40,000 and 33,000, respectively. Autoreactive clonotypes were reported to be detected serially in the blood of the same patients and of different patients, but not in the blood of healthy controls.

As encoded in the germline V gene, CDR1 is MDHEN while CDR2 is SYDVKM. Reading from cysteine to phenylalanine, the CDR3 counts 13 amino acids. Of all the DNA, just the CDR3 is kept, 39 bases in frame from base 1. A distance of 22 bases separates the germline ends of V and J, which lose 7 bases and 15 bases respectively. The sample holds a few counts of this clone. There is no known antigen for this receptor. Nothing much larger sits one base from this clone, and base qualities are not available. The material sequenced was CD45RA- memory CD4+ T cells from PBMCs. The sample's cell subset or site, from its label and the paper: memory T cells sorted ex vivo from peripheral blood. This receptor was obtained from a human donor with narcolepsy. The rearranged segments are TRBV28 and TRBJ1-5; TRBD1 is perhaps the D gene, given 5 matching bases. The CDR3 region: CASTGSSGPRWHF. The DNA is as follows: TGTGCCAGCACTGGAAGCTCGGGACCGAGGTGGCATTTT.